These 19 T cell receptor beta chains were sequenced from one sample in a study of T cells in Graves' hyperthyroidism and ophthalmopathy. Regions amplified from RNA transcripts were the TCR beta CDR3 regions. A set of HTBI primers served as the primers for a first-round RT-PCR of the TCR CDR3. From the multiplex PCR reads, TCRdb called clonotypes with MiXCR, one entry per CDR3 protein. The sample comprises roughly 740,000 distinct CDR3 sequences, 16% of which are singletons, and 8.4% rests with the top ten. Sequencing was carried out using blood. The receptors here all came from a man younger than 30 with Graves' hyperthyroidism.

This chain links TRBV5-4 with TRBJ1-1; 10 nucleotides match TRBD1. Losses at the gene ends were 2 bases for V and 5 bases for J; bases not matched to a gene: 3. The CDR3 has 14 amino acids. The germline V gene encodes CDR1 SGHNT and CDR2 YYREEE (reference sequence). CDR3 loop: CASSLDRGRTEAFF. The CDR3 DNA follows: TGTGCCAGCAGCTTAGACAGGGGGCGAACTGAAGCTTTCTTT.

This chain uses TRBV20-1 with TRBJ2-1; 8 bases agree with TRBD2. From germline, CDR1 is DFQATT and CDR2 SNEGSKA (reference sequence). Trimming cost V 1 base and J 3 bases; bases outside gene matches: 5. This CDR3 is built from 15 residues. The CDR3 bases are TGCAGTGCTAGAGCAAGCAGCGGGAGCTACAATGAGCAGTTCTTC. It is translated as CSARASSGSYNEQFF.

This clonotype showed up many times. The V gene is TRBV12-3 or TRBV12-4, the J gene TRBJ2-5; D assignment may be TRBD1 or TRBD2 (5 bases each). The CDR3 contains 13 residues. The V gene lost 4 bases and the J gene lost 4 bases, with 10 bases spanning the gap. The CDR3 spells CASSSGRSETQYF. CDR3 in DNA: TGTGCCAGCAGTTCGGGACGGTCAGAGACCCAGTACTTC.

In this sample, this clonotype turned up a few times. The chain carries TRBV7-2 and TRBJ1-1, with D uncertain. This CDR3 spans 13 amino acids. The V and J ends lost 1 base and 3 bases respectively, with 6 bases between them. The V gene's germline CDR1 is SGHTA and CDR2 FQGNSA. CDR3 sequence (DNA): TGTGCCAGCAGCTTAGTGGCTGACACTGAAGCTTTCTTT. It specifies CASSLVADTEAFF.

The J gene is TRBJ2-5, the V gene TRBV9; TRBD1 aligns across 11 bases. Unmatched junction bases numbered 6, after V lost 0 bases and J lost 5 bases. The CDR3 contains 16 residues. The germline V gene encodes CDR1 SGDLS and CDR2 YYNGEE. CDR3 protein: CASSVAVDRGRETQYF. As DNA, the CDR3 is TGTGCCAGCAGCGTAGCGGTGGACAGGGGGCGGGAGACCCAGTACTTC.

This clonotype was counted only a few times. This chain links TRBV5-6 with TRBJ2-5; 11 bases map to TRBD1. Germline V gene sequence: CDR1 SGHDT, CDR2 YYEEEE. Losses at the gene ends were 1 base for V and 5 bases for J; bases not matched to a gene: 4. The CDR3 has 15 amino acids. The CDR3 DNA reads as TGTGCCAGCAGCTTGCCCGGGACAGGGGGGGAGACCCAGTACTTC. It yields the protein CASSLPGTGGETQYF.

The DNA for the CDR3 is TGTGCCAGCAGCCCCGGGGGGATCATGAACACTGAAGCTTTCTTT. Encoded protein: CASSPGGIMNTEAFF. The chain recombines TRBV7-9 with TRBJ1-1, with D possibly being TRBD1 (5 bases). From germline, CDR1 is SEHNR and CDR2 FQNEAQ (reference sequence). The CDR3 totals 15 residues. V lost 5 bases, J lost 0 bases, and 13 bases lay in between.

The J gene is TRBJ1-4, the V gene TRBV10-2; TRBD1 matches 8 bases. Germline lookup yields CDR1 WSHSY and CDR2 SAAADI. The V and J ends lost 5 bases and 8 bases, in that order; junction bases with no gene match: 10. The CDR3 sequence is 15 residues long. CDR3 loop: CASSSGQGAWEKLFF. CDR3 sequence (DNA): TGCGCCAGCAGTTCTGGACAGGGCGCTTGGGAAAAACTGTTTTTT.

This clonotype showed up many times. This chain connects TRBV28 to TRBJ2-7; D is unclear. The V and J ends lost 3 bases and 6 bases respectively, with 18 bases between them. Germline V lookup: CDR1 MDHEN, CDR2 SYDVKM. The CDR3 length is 15 residues. The CDR3 region is CASSFGPQPLREQYF. The DNA for the CDR3 is TGTGCCAGCAGTTTCGGGCCCCAACCATTACGCGAGCAGTACTTC.

This clonotype was counted only a few times. The rearrangement uses TRBV6-1 and TRBJ1-3; TRBD1 is a possible D gene (5 bases). The CDR3 consists of 16 residues. Germline loops: CDR1 MNHNS, CDR2 SASEGT. V lost 2 bases to trimming and J lost 1 base, with 12 bases between them. The CDR3 sequence: CASSEYGGSSGNTIYF. The DNA of the CDR3 is TGTGCCAGCAGTGAATACGGGGGTTCTTCTGGAAACACCATATATTTT.

The CDR3 DNA is TGCGCCAGCAGTGTTCAGGCCTACAATGAGCAGTTCTTC. Its translation: CASSVQAYNEQFF. V gene TRBV10-2 combines with J gene TRBJ2-1, with D hard to call. The CDR3 totals 13 residues. Looked up from germline, CDR1 is WSHSY and CDR2 is SAAADI. V was cut by 4 bases and J by 2 bases, with 6 bases left in between.

This clonotype was recorded many times. The CDR3 here is CASSLQQGDYEQYF. In DNA, the CDR3 is TGTGCCAGCAGCTTACAACAGGGTGACTACGAGCAGTACTTC. The rearrangement uses TRBV7-9 and TRBJ2-7; TRBD1 is a possible D gene (6 bases). CDR1 is SEHNR and CDR2 is FQNEAQ in the germline V gene (reference sequence). This CDR3 comprises 14 residues. The V gene lost 2 bases and the J gene lost 3 bases, with 11 bases spanning the gap.

V gene TRBV19 combines with J gene TRBJ2-7; D remains ambiguous. Germline V gives CDR1 LNHDA, CDR2 SQIVND (reference sequence). CDR3 length: 14 amino acids. Trimming cost V 5 bases and J 0 bases, with 11 bases left between them. CDR3: CASSSAVDSYEQYF. As DNA, the CDR3 is TGTGCCAGTAGTTCGGCGGTCGACTCCTACGAGCAGTACTTC.

This clonotype showed up many times. This chain uses TRBV18 with TRBJ2-7, with D perhaps TRBD2 (5 bases). Germline CDR1 reads KGHSH; CDR2 reads LQKENI. Trimming took off 3 bases at V and 2 bases at J, with 8 bases between the two ends. This CDR3 is 13 amino acids long. In DNA form, the CDR3 reads TGTGCCAGCTCACCCCCGGGAACCTACGAGCAGTACTTC. Translating gives CASSPPGTYEQYF.

This clonotype was recorded once. A read error may be the cause here, since a much bigger clone is one base away. The CDR3 DNA reads as TGTGCCAGCAGATTCTCACAAACCCTCAACGTCCCGACTTTC. As protein: CASRFSQTLNVPTF. The V and J genes are TRBV28 and TRBJ2-6; unclear D gene. Per the germline V gene, CDR1 is MDHEN and CDR2 is SYDVKM. This CDR3 comprises 14 residues.

This clonotype has a count of ten or more. The chain links TRBV28 to TRBJ1-1; D remains ambiguous. From germline, CDR1 is MDHEN and CDR2 SYDVKM. Trimming shortened V by 9 bases and J by 3 bases, and 14 bases separated the two germline ends. This CDR3 has 13 residues. The CDR3 DNA is TGTGCCAGTATTCCTTCAGGATACACTGAAGCTTTCTTT. As protein: CASIPSGYTEAFF.

The table lists this clonotype with a few counts. The V gene is TRBV20-1, the J gene TRBJ1-6, with a possible D match to TRBD1 (6 bases). The CDR3 has 19 residues. Germline values: CDR1 DFQATT, CDR2 SNEGSKA (reference sequence). V dropped 2 bases and J dropped 0 bases, with 20 bases sitting between them. CDR3 DNA: TGCAGTGCTAGACCTACCACAGGGTATGGGAGCTCCTATAATTCACCCCTCCACTTT. This sequence encodes CSARPTTGYGSSYNSPLHF.

This clonotype was seen ten or more times. The rearrangement uses TRBV7-9 and TRBJ2-6; D could derive from TRBD1 or TRBD2 (5 bases each). V lost 8 bases to trimming and J lost 0 bases, with 11 bases between them. Germline V CDR1 and CDR2: SEHNR, FQNEAQ (reference sequence). The CDR3 contains 15 residues. The CDR3 DNA reads as TGTGCCAGCGAGGGACGGGGCTCTGGGGCCAACGTCCTGACTTTC. Translating it yields CASEGRGSGANVLTF.

This clonotype was seen a handful of times. The chain recombines TRBV11-3 with TRBJ2-1; D is ambiguous. Germline V lookup: CDR1 SGHNT, CDR2 YENEEA. The length of the CDR3 is 14 residues. V lost 1 base, J lost 5 bases, and 9 bases lay in between. For the CDR3, the DNA is TGTGCCAGCAGCTTAGCGGCATGGCACAATGAGCAGTTCTTC. Translating gives CASSLAAWHNEQFF.